A selection of T cell receptor beta chains follows, all from one sample in a study of spatial heterogeneity in lung cancer. TCRdb redid the calling of the 5' RACE reads with MiXCR, one entry per CDR3 protein. The sample records some 120,000 distinct CDR3 sequences, 12% being singletons. The source material was PBMCs, sampled at follow-up. The receptor source for this set is a male donor with early-stage non-small cell lung cancer. The CDR3 runs from the conserved cysteine through the conserved F or W. Each record gives: V gene, D gene, J gene, clone size, CDR3 DNA, CDR3 protein. A D gene is named only where the DNA matches it firmly. Clone size is shown for a subset of rows, as once, few, many or a class of expanded clone.

TRBV28,TRBD2,TRBJ2-7,few,TGTGCCAGCAGTTTCATAGCGGGCCCCGAGCAGTACTTC,CASSFIAGPEQYF
TRBV6-5,.,TRBJ2-7,few,TGTGCCAGCAGCCAAGGCGCGGGGTACGAGCAGTACTTC,CASSQGAGYEQYF
TRBV7-9,.,TRBJ2-3,many,TGTGCCGGGAGTAGGAACAGAGACACAGATACGCAGTATTTT,CAGSRNRDTDTQYF
TRBV4-2,.,TRBJ1-2,few,TGTGCCAGCAGCCCCACGTACCGGGGTCAGGACTATGGCTACACCTTC,CASSPTYRGQDYGYTF
TRBV10-3,TRBD2,TRBJ2-5,many,TGTGCCGCCACTAGCGGGGTGGGGGAGACCCAGTACTTC,CAATSGVGETQYF
TRBV10-1,.,TRBJ1-6,.,TGCGCCAGCAGTGACCCCCACGAGGATTCACCCCTCCACTTT,CASSDPHEDSPLHF
TRBV24-1,TRBD1,TRBJ2-1,few,TGTGCCACCAGCGCCGACAGGGCCTCCTACAATGAGCAGTTCTTC,CATSADRASYNEQFF
TRBV7-9,.,TRBJ2-3,many,TGTGCCAGCAGCGCCAGTAACACAGATACGCAGTATTTT,CASSASNTDTQYF
TRBV4-3,TRBD1,TRBJ1-2,.,TGCGCCAGCAGCCTGGGGGACAGTCAGAGCTATGGCTACACCTTC,CASSLGDSQSYGYTF
TRBV20-1,.,TRBJ2-7,.,TGCAGTGCTAGAGATTTTGCGGGGCCTAGCTCCTACGAGCAGTACTTC,CSARDFAGPSSYEQYF
TRBV2,.,TRBJ2-1,few,TGTGCCAGCTCGAGACTCCGGGACGGAGAGCAGTTCTTC,CASSRLRDGEQFF
TRBV7-7,TRBD1,TRBJ2-1,many,TGTGCTAGCAGCTTAGACAGGGGGGATGAGCAGTTCTTC,CASSLDRGDEQFF
TRBV5-6,TRBD1,TRBJ2-1,many,TGTGCCAGCAGCTTCGAGACAGGGCACAATGAGCAGTTCTTC,CASSFETGHNEQFF
TRBV27,TRBD1,TRBJ1-2,few,TGTGCCAGCAGCCATACCCGACAGGGAATCTATGGCTACACCTTC,CASSHTRQGIYGYTF
TRBV7-2,TRBD2,TRBJ2-5,few,TGTGCCAGCAGCTCCCTAGCGGGGGCCCCGCGGTTC,CASSSLAGAPRF
TRBV5-6,.,TRBJ1-5,.,TGTGCCAGCAGCGCCTTGCAGGGGCTCAATCAGCCCCAGCATTTT,CASSALQGLNQPQHF
TRBV7-9,.,TRBJ1-5,.,TGTGCCAGCAGCGCCGACCTTCAGCCCCAGCATTTT,CASSADLQPQHF
TRBV28,.,TRBJ2-1,.,TGTGCCAGCAGCTCCATTGGGGCAAAGTCCTACAATGAGCAGTTCTTC,CASSSIGAKSYNEQFF
TRBV28,TRBD1,TRBJ2-3,few,TGTGCCAGCAGTTCCCCTCGGACAGGGGCGTACACAGATACGCAGTATTTT,CASSSPRTGAYTDTQYF
TRBV5-1,TRBD1,TRBJ1-5,.,TGCGCCAGCAGCTTCGGACAGGATCTTGATCCTAGCAATCAGCCCCAGCATTTT,CASSFGQDLDPSNQPQHF
TRBV20-1,TRBD2,TRBJ2-3,few,TGCAGTGCTAGAGGGCGATATCGGGAGGGGACAGATACGCAGTATTTT,CSARGRYREGTDTQYF
TRBV4-2,TRBD1,TRBJ2-1,many,TGTGCCAGCAGCAAGACAGGGGGAACCTACAATGAGCAGTTCTTC,CASSKTGGTYNEQFF
TRBV20-1,TRBD1,TRBJ1-5,few,TGCAGTGCAACAGGGGTTGTAGCGAGCAATCAGCCCCAGCATTTT,CSATGVVASNQPQHF
TRBV9,TRBD2,TRBJ2-3,.,TGTGCCAGCAGCTCACAGCGGGGGAGCCGAGATACGCAGTATTTT,CASSSQRGSRDTQYF
TRBV6-5,TRBD1,TRBJ1-1,.,TGTGCCAGCAGAGACGACAGGGCAGTGAACACTGAAGCTTTCTTT,CASRDDRAVNTEAFF
TRBV2,.,TRBJ2-1,few,TGTGCCAGCAGTGTGGACCCCCCTGCCTACAATGAGCAGTTCTTC,CASSVDPPAYNEQFF
TRBV10-3,.,TRBJ1-1,few,TGTGCCATCAGGAAGTCGGGGGGCAGGGGATACACTGAAGCTTTCTTT,CAIRKSGGRGYTEAFF
TRBV7-2,.,TRBJ1-6,many,TGTGCCAGCAGCTTAACCAGGGGCTATGGAAATTCACCCCTCCACTTT,CASSLTRGYGNSPLHF
TRBV10-3,.,TRBJ2-1,.,TGTGCCATCTCCCCCGGGACATCCTACAATGAGCAGTTCTTC,CAISPGTSYNEQFF
TRBV6-6,TRBD2,TRBJ2-7,.,TGTGCCAGCAGCCAAAGCGGGGGGGCGAGGCACGAGCAGTACTTC,CASSQSGGARHEQYF
TRBV20-1,.,TRBJ2-7,few,TGCAGTGCTAGAGAACGCGGGTCTAGGGGGGGCTACGAGCAGTACTTC,CSARERGSRGGYEQYF
TRBV28,.,TRBJ1-1,.,TGTGCCAGCTTGGGACACCTGAACACTGAAGCTTTCTTT,CASLGHLNTEAFF
TRBV5-6,.,TRBJ2-2,.,TGTGCCAGCAGCTACACGGCGCGAAGCACCGGGGAGCTGTTTTTT,CASSYTARSTGELFF
TRBV4-2,.,TRBJ1-3,few,TGTGCCAGCAGCCAAGATAGGAGATCCCTCTCTGGAAACACCATATATTTT,CASSQDRRSLSGNTIYF
TRBV6-6,TRBD1,TRBJ1-5,many,TGTGCCAGCAGTTTCGACAGGGAGACTCAGCCCCAGCATTTT,CASSFDRETQPQHF
TRBV7-3,TRBD1,TRBJ1-1,.,TGTGCCAGCAGCTCGCACAGGGGGAGAACTGAAGCTTTCTTT,CASSSHRGRTEAFF
TRBV6-2/TRBV6-3,TRBD2,TRBJ2-1,.,TGTGCCAGCGGGCCTGGGACTACCAAAGGCAATGAGCAGTTCTTC,CASGPGTTKGNEQFF
TRBV21-1,.,TRBJ2-5,.,TGTGCCAGCAGTCAAGAGGCAGGCAGGGTCCAAGAGACCCAGTACTTC,CASSQEAGRVQETQYF
TRBV20-1,.,TRBJ1-2,many,TGCAGTGCTAGACAGGTCCTTTCCTATGGCTACACCTTC,CSARQVLSYGYTF
TRBV9,.,TRBJ1-1,.,TGTGCCAGCAGCGTAGGGGGCTCGAACACTGAAGCTTTCTTT,CASSVGGSNTEAFF
TRBV6-5,.,TRBJ1-6,few,TGTGCCAGCAGTTACATGGGGGCATCTAATTCACCCCTCCACTTT,CASSYMGASNSPLHF
TRBV7-2,.,TRBJ2-3,few,TGTGCCAGCAGCTCTGGCCTCACCGGGGGAGATACGCAGTATTTT,CASSSGLTGGDTQYF
TRBV5-1,TRBD2,TRBJ2-3,.,TGCGCCAGCAGCTCGTTTAGCGGGGGAGCTAGCACAGATACGCAGTATTTT,CASSSFSGGASTDTQYF